A selection of T cell receptor beta chains follows, all from one sample in a study of blood T cells in healthy people across ages. TCRdb re-derived calls from the 5' RACE reads in MiXCR, one entry per CDR3 protein. The sample lists some 900,000 distinct CDR3 sequences, 25% to 35% occurring once. Sequencing was done on a sample of blood. These receptor sequences come from an elderly woman in good health. Both conserved end residues are trimmed from each CDR3.

v_gene,j_gene,CDR3aa
TRBV2,TRBJ1-4,ASSDILF
TRBV5-1,TRBJ1-3,ASSSTGTGFGNTIY
TRBV6-5,TRBJ2-2,ASSLGRGLAGELF
TRBV7-2,TRBJ2-3,ASTLLADTQY
TRBV6-6,TRBJ1-6,ASRAGYSPLH
TRBV5-6,TRBJ2-6,ASSLGAGQSSGANVLT
TRBV12-3/TRBV12-4,TRBJ1-1,ASSFSGRTEAF
TRBV28,TRBJ2-2,ASSRSDRDTGELF
TRBV20-1,TRBJ1-5,SARSSNQPQH
TRBV29-1,TRBJ1-3,SGRTVSGNTIY
TRBV2,TRBJ2-7,ASSHRREHEQY
TRBV7-7,TRBJ2-5,ASSSGTLRQETQY
TRBV28,TRBJ2-7,ASSLRAGGQGEQY
TRBV6-1,TRBJ2-1,ASSVGDSYNEQF
TRBV30,TRBJ1-2,AWSWARDGYT
TRBV25-1,TRBJ2-5,ASSERRGGGETQY
TRBV6-5,TRBJ1-2,ASSYVVDSYGYT
TRBV9,TRBJ1-3,ASSIGTGESGNTIY
TRBV12-3/TRBV12-4,TRBJ2-7,ASSPDRPSEQY
TRBV19,TRBJ2-5,ASRWTSGSGGQY
TRBV6-2/TRBV6-3,TRBJ2-2,ASSYSSGLANTGELF
TRBV30,TRBJ1-2,AWSWGGWNGYT
TRBV7-2,TRBJ1-2,ASSSTGIIYGYT
TRBV7-2,TRBJ2-7,ASSLVVDRAYEQY
TRBV3-1,TRBJ1-5,ASSQGSGGVVPQH